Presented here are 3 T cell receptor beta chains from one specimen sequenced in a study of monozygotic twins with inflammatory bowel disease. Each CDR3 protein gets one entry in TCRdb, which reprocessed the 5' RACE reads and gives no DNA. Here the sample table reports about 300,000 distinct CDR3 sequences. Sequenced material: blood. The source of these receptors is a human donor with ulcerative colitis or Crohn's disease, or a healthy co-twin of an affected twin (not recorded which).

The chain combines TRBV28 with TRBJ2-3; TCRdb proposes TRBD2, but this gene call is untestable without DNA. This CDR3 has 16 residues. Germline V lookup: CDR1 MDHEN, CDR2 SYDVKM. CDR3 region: CASSTSSSGGGDTQYF.

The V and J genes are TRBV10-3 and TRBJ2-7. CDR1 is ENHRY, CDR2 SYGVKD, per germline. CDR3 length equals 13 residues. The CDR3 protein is CAISEVGSYEQYF.

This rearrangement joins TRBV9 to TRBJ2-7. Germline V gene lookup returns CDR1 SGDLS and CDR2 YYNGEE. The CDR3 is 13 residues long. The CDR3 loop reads CASSGGIPYEQYF.